This T cell receptor (beta chain) comes out of a study of cytomegalovirus exposure and HLA in healthy donors (dated by TCRdb to 2016 to 2017). About the full investigation: An earlier analysis of approximately 600 of the donors reported approximately 290 Gb of sequence data and about 100 million unique TCR beta sequences from roughly 200 million T cells. Approximately 330 gigabases of sequencing data and approximately 92 million unique TCR sequences made up an early release that covered 500 to 650 HLA-typed donors. The genetic ancestry cluster associated with self-reported Caucasian donors included approximately 85% of the roughly 390 genotyped donors. The study aimed to test whether cataloging public T cell receptors could reveal signatures of past pathogen exposure. The study profiled the T cell repertoires of 550 to 700 subjects by immunosequencing and related them to cytomegalovirus serostatus. A separate validation cohort of about 110 different subjects was used in addition to the roughly 700-subject first cohort. High-throughput TCR immunosequencing, statistical association of individual TCRs with disease status, and machine learning were combined to predict cytomegalovirus infection status. In a later analysis, previously published TCR beta repertoires from about 640 donors were re-analyzed and high-resolution HLA genotyping was added so that TCR occurrence patterns could be studied. Rather than drawing on any new phenotypic data, the later analysis identified candidate immune exposures from TCR beta sequences and the way those sequences occurred across donors. To decide whether each TCR beta V gene segment behaved as functional or pseudogenic, an earlier analysis of approximately 590 of the donors relied on high-throughput TCR beta sequencing. Donor age, sex, ethnicity and CMV serostatus were compiled alongside the repertoire data. A later genetic analysis took genome-wide SNP genotypes for about three fifths of the roughly 670 donors and used that subset as a discovery cohort. All discovery cohort repertoires had been generated using a single sequencing platform. Both class I and class II loci were covered by HLA typing, at four-digit resolution. The number of typed donors differed by locus: roughly 620-630 for A, B, C, DRB1 and DQB1; 522 for DQA1; over 600 for DPA1; and some 450 for DPB1. Several DR-DQ haplotypes were handled as single units for association and clustering, since linkage in the cohort was strong. On average, around 200,000 unique TCR beta nucleotide sequences were sequenced per donor among about 400 genotyped donors of the cohort, with roughly 18% of those sequences being non-productive.

What the research found in general, with its limitations: Linkage disequilibrium might explain the correlated functional status among segregating V segments, but an unknown experimental factor could not be excluded. In vitro tests confirmed that a few of the cytomegalovirus-associated TCR beta chains recognize cytomegalovirus antigens. V-gene and J-gene trimming of TCR beta chains was associated with a missense DCLRE1C variant in a later genetic analysis, and the association was replicated in an independent cohort. When HLA alleles, especially DR and DQ, strongly co-occurred, TCR associations were difficult to assign to individual alleles. The sequencing pipeline was judged likely to have produced a cluster of highly shared sequence variants as a technical artifact. A further reported finding was that TCR beta sequences accurately predicted the HLA-A and HLA-B alleles for most subjects in the first cohort. Most CMV-associated TCR beta chains appeared to be HLA-restricted in a later analysis, and the HLA associations seemed to be driven largely by CMV exposure. In this cohort, only TCR beta chains were sequenced, and detectable features were limited by the absence of alpha or paired-chain data. In a later analysis, HLA-associated TCR beta chains showed more clonal expansion and lower generation probabilities than non-associated chains that were equally common. The classifier was reported to diagnose cytomegalovirus status with high specificity and sensitivity in both the original and validation cohorts. The earlier analysis of some 540 of the donors excluded approximately 15 rarely observed V segments, including chromosome 9 orphons, because counts were too low. Because HLA typing was unavailable for some donors at each locus, only the typed subset was used in association tests. The authors suggested that the approach could potentially be extended to other disease states and immunological phenotypes. A later analysis found that TCR association rates varied across HLA loci, with DRB1 alleles showing the most associated TCRs and HLA-C alleles the fewest. Some IMGT-functional V segments, including TRBV6-2 and TRBV6-3, could not be distinguished by the 87-base-pair reads and were therefore excluded. In a later genetic analysis, fewer N-insertions in productive TCRs were reported among donors in an Asian-associated ancestry cluster than the approximately 630-donor mean. The only immune exposure information available for the cohort was CMV serostatus. The presence/absence analyses assumed that sequencing depth was roughly uniform across donors, and that assumption may not be true. According to a later analysis, parvovirus B19, influenza, CMV and Epstein-Barr virus appeared linked to several top co-occurrence clusters. A total of 150 or so TCR beta chains were listed by the study as associated with cytomegalovirus. At a false discovery rate of 0.05, a later analysis linked some 17,000 TCR beta sequences to specific HLA alleles. An earlier analysis of several hundred of the donors showed that most TCR beta V segments appeared in productive rearrangements either about 87% or about 30% of the time, which broadly matched IMGT annotations. Most TCR sequences were observed very rarely across donors, whereas some public TCRs were present in many individuals.

About this clone itself: Its antigen is not yet known. No much larger clone is present one base from it, and per-base qualities are unavailable.

The protocol used for the library was the immunoSEQ multiplex PCR assay. The multiplex PCR relied on a mix of 60 forward primers for TCR Vbeta segments and 13 reverse primers for TCR Jbeta segments. The CDR3 region of rearranged TCR beta genes was amplified from genomic DNA with a multiplex PCR assay. Amplified TCR beta libraries were sequenced as 87-base-pair reads on the Illumina HiSeq System. Regarding the original processing steps: A later analysis counted some 80 million unique TCR beta chains across the 640 or so repertoires, and roughly 9.9 million of these chains were shared by at least two donors. To remove PCR and sequencing errors, raw reads were error-corrected and collapsed into unique sequences using a nearest-neighbor algorithm that merged closely related sequences. CDR3 sequences were aligned to IMGT reference sequences to assign V, D and J gene segments. For a sequence to be retained, at least a six-nucleotide match to both a V gene segment and a J gene segment was required. A rearrangement was called productive if the CDR3 had no stop codons and remained in frame with V and J, and every other rearrangement was called non-productive. CDR3 was defined according to IMGT convention as the region running from the second conserved V-encoded cysteine to the conserved J-encoded phenylalanine. Sequences without an unambiguous match to a single V gene segment were excluded from the earlier analysis of a few hundred of the donors. An earlier analysis of just under 600 of the donors called V segments functional above 56.7% productive rearrangements and segregating when the between-donor standard deviation exceeded 5%. A statistical classification framework was built to diagnose cytomegalovirus status from the catalog of TCR beta chain sequences. In a later analysis, V and J genes were assigned by comparing TCR nucleotide sequences against IMGT/GENE-DB human TR gene sequences. A later analysis assigned CDR3 sequences and most-parsimonious VDJ recombination scenarios with the TCRdist pipeline. A later analysis defined each TCR beta chain by its CDR3 amino acid sequence plus V-gene family, and excluded reads lacking a unique V-gene family. To address suspected cross-contamination and a sequencing artifact, a later analysis removed under 600 highly shared, low-generation-probability nucleotide sequences. In a later analysis, a clonal expansion index was calculated for each public chain from normalized within-repertoire ranks of inferred template counts. Generation probabilities in a later analysis came from a VDJ recombination model fitted to out-of-frame rearrangements, and those results were checked against IGoR. In a later analysis, hypergeometric tests were used to score TCR-TCR, TCR-HLA and TCR-CMV co-occurrence, with a repertoire-size bias correction applied to TCR pairs. In a later analysis, false discovery rates were estimated by permuting HLA or CMV assignments 20 times. In a later analysis, co-occurring TCRs were grouped using DBSCAN, and TCRdist sequence similarity was added for clustering within HLA-allele-positive subsets. Repertoires with fewer than 30,000 or more than 120,000 public chains, plus five repertoires with anomalous nucleotide sharing, were excluded from co-occurrence clustering. TCRdb carries this immuneACCESS record with in-frame sequences only. Its versions omit some clonotypes, under half of them owing to an unresolved V gene in the studies checked, with the rest unexplained. The V and J calls and clone size were taken over from that table, and D and trimming were inferred from the DNA. In this sample the table shows 150,000 or so clones, 70% to 80% of which occur a single time. In total, the top ten clones hold under 4.5% of the sample.

The cohort was made up of approximately 670 healthy bone marrow donors. Cohort members were all nominally healthy when sampled, although unrecorded immune exposures were likely present. The donor was CMV seronegative and belonged to the group of several hundred seronegative cohort members. Each donor provided a peripheral blood sample, and peripheral blood mononuclear cells were used for TCR beta sequencing. Genomic DNA extraction from the blood cell samples was performed with the Qiagen DNeasy Blood Extraction Kit. From cysteine to phenylalanine, the CDR3 is 14 amino acids long. The CDR3 DNA has 42 bases and is translated from base 1. The germline V gene gives CDR1 as ENHRY and CDR2 as SYGVKD. The germline V and J ends show losses of 6 bases and 5 bases respectively, and no gene match explains 6 bases of the junction.

The TCR sequence derives from a woman aged 35 to 49 in good health and CMV-seronegative. Input material: PBMCs. The V and J segments used are TRBV10-3 and TRBJ2-3, and 9 junction bases match TRBD1. For the CDR3, the sequence is CAIRGQGERDTQYF. The base sequence is TGTGCCATCAGGGGACAGGGAGAACGAGATACGCAGTATTTT.